These 4 T cell receptor beta chains share one sample of origin, sequenced in a study of blood T cells in healthy people across ages. A second PCR, run for about 7 to 11 cycles, used a sample-barcoded 5' primer plus a J-beta primer mix. One entry per CDR3 protein results from TCRdb running MiXCR on the 5' RACE reads. The table has approximately 1,700,000 distinct CDR3 sequences, roughly 43% seen once. Sequencing was carried out using blood. The receptors were gathered from a human donor in good health.

The V call is TRBV5-1, the J call TRBJ2-1; TRBD2 matches 10 bases. The J segment lost 9 bases and the V segment lost 3 bases, leaving 9 bases of the junction unmatched. In germline, CDR1 is SGHRS, CDR2 YFSETQ. The CDR3 sequence is 15 residues long. The chain's CDR3 is CASSSLSGGAVEQFF. Written as DNA, the CDR3 is TGCGCCAGCAGCTCCCTGAGCGGGGGGGCGGTTGAGCAGTTCTTC.

This clonotype was seen only a few times. V usage is TRBV27 and J usage is TRBJ2-1; the D call may be TRBD1 or TRBD2 (8 bases each). Germline CDR1 MNHEY, CDR2 SMNVEV (reference sequence). Trimming cost V 3 bases and J 5 bases, with 14 bases left between them. The CDR3 spans 15 residues. CDR3 DNA sequence: TGTGCCAGCAGTTTTAGCGGGACAGGTGACAATGAGCAGTTCTTC. Protein sequence: CASSFSGTGDNEQFF.

The V gene is TRBV2, the J gene TRBJ1-4; D possibly corresponds to TRBD1 (5 bases). This CDR3 spans 11 amino acids. V was shortened by 4 bases and J by 8 bases, with 5 bases between the two germline ends. CDR1 and CDR2 (germline): SNHLY, FYNNEI. Here the CDR3 DNA reads TGTGCCAGCAGTGGGACAGAAAAACTGTTTTTT. The encoded protein is CASSGTEKLFF. Full variable domain (remainder filled in from reference TRBV2 and TRBJ1-4): EPEVTQTPSHQVTQMGQEVILRCVPISNHLYFYWYRQILGQKVEFLVSFYNNEISEKSEIFDDQFSVERPDGSNFTLKIRSTKLEDSAMYFCASSGTEKLFFGSGTQLSVL.

V usage is TRBV14 and J usage is TRBJ2-1; 9 bases align to TRBD2. CDR3 length equals 14 residues. The germline CDR1 and CDR2 sequences are SGHDN and FVKESK. V dropped 6 bases and J dropped 4; count of bases not matched to a gene: 4. CDR3 DNA: TGTGCCAGCAGGGCTAGCGGGGTTTACAATGAGCAGTTCTTC. The encoded protein is CASRASGVYNEQFF.